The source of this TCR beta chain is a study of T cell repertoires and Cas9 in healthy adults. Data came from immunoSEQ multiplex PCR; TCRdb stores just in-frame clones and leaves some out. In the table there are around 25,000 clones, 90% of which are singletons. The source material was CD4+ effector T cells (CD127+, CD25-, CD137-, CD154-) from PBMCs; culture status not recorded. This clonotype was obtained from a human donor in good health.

DNA of the CDR3: TGTGCCAGCTCACCAGAACTGAACACTGAAGCTTTCTTT. Encoded protein: CASSPELNTEAFF. The V and J genes are TRBV18 and TRBJ1-1, with D uncertain. CDR1 and CDR2 from the germline V gene are KGHSH and LQKENI. V was cut by 2 bases and J by 0 bases, with 4 bases left in between. The CDR3 runs 13 residues.